Following are 14 T cell receptor beta chains from one sample sequenced in a study of cytotoxic CD8 clonotypes in ibrutinib-treated CLL. Profiled with immunoSEQ multiplex PCR; TCRdb holds only in-frame clones, not every one. The sample lists 73,000 or so clones; 68% were seen once. This specimen was PBMCs, taken after 12 months of ibrutinib treatment. These receptors were taken from a human donor with chronic lymphocytic leukemia.

There are a few counts of this clone. The chain has TRBV7-8 and TRBJ2-7, with D unresolved. This CDR3 comprises 13 residues. The germline gives CDR1 SGHVS, CDR2 FQNEAQ. Trimming shortened V by 2 bases and J by 4 bases, and 9 bases separated the two germline ends. The CDR3: CASSLRLRYEQYF. DNA of the CDR3: TGTGCCAGCAGCTTAAGGCTACGGTACGAGCAGTACTTC.

As concerns this clone: The DNA is omitted, as the CDR3 cannot be located on it reliably, and the CDR3 follows TCRdb's listing. V is TRBV27 and J is TRBJ2-7; the table's D gene call, TRBD1, was not cross checked with the DNA. The CDR3 extends over 13 residues, inclusive of both ends. The germline gives CDR1 MNHEY, CDR2 SMNVEV (reference sequence). The chain's CDR3 is CASSFGKGAKGHF.

This chain joins TRBV14 and TRBJ2-3; D is ambiguous. Trimming left V 2 bases short and J 6 bases short, with 15 bases between. CDR1 is SGHDN and CDR2 is FVKESK in the germline V gene. This CDR3 is 15 amino acids long. The CDR3 region is CASSQSMLKVDTQYF. CDR3 DNA: TGTGCCAGCAGCCAATCCATGTTAAAGGTCGATACGCAGTATTTT.

The rearrangement joins TRBV10-2 to TRBJ2-1, with 8 positions matching TRBD1. The CDR3 spans 15 residues. V was clipped by 4 bases and J by 5 bases; unmatched bases: 7. Germline lookup yields CDR1 WSHSY and CDR2 SAAADI. The CDR3 DNA sequence: TGCGCCAGCAGTGGTGGCAGGGGGCAAGACAATGAGCAGTTCTTC. Protein: CASSGGRGQDNEQFF.

V is TRBV15 and J is TRBJ1-2; a weak D match, TRBD1 (5 bases). The length of the CDR3 is 14 residues. Between the trimmed V and J ends, which lost 1 base and 3 bases, there was a span of 9 bases. Germline V CDR1 and CDR2: LNHNV, YYDKDF (reference sequence). In DNA form, the CDR3 reads TGTGCCACCAGCAGAGCGCAGGGCCACTATGGCTACACCTTC. Translation gives CATSRAQGHYGYTF.

V usage is TRBV6-4 and J usage is TRBJ2-3; D remains ambiguous. V was shortened by 2 bases and J by 0 bases, with 3 bases between the two germline ends. The germline V gene encodes CDR1 MRHNA and CDR2 SNTAGT. The length of the CDR3 is 13 residues. CDR3 coding DNA: TGTGCCAGCAGTGACGGTAGCACAGATACGCAGTATTTT. Translation: CASSDGSTDTQYF.

V and J are TRBV4-3 and TRBJ2-7, with D tentatively TRBD1 (6 bases). This CDR3 spans 14 amino acids. The germline V gene has CDR1 LGHNA and CDR2 YSLEER. Trimming removed 0 bases at V and 3 bases at J, with 9 bases between. CDR3 protein: CASSQELRGYEQYF. In nucleotides, the CDR3 is TGCGCCAGCAGCCAAGAACTCAGGGGCTACGAGCAGTACTTC.

The chain combines TRBV27 with TRBJ1-1; D is undetermined. CDR1 and CDR2 from the germline V gene are MNHEY and SMNVEV (reference sequence). This CDR3 is built from 14 residues. V dropped 6 bases and J dropped 4 bases, with 15 bases sitting between them. The CDR3 spells CASSRKAWGTEAFF. CDR3 nucleotides: TGTGCCAGCAGCCGCAAGGCGTGGGGCACTGAAGCTTTCTTT.

V is TRBV2 and J is TRBJ1-1; D is perhaps TRBD1 (5 bases). This CDR3 has 17 amino acids. CDR1 and CDR2 from the germline V gene are SNHLY and FYNNEI. With 5 bases removed from V and 1 base from J, the gap between germline ends came to 20 bases. The CDR3 region is CASSPRNLQGPNTEAFF. For the CDR3, the DNA is TGTGCCAGCAGTCCCCGGAATCTCCAGGGCCCGAACACTGAAGCTTTCTTT.

The V call is TRBV5-5, the J call TRBJ1-6, with D unclear. Trimming removed 4 bases at V and 8 bases at J, with 13 bases between. CDR3 length: 14 amino acids. The germline CDR1 and CDR2 sequences are SGHKS and YYEKEE (reference sequence). The CDR3 loop reads CASSQSVGDSPLHF. The DNA for the CDR3 is TGTGCCAGCAGCCAGTCCGTTGGGGATTCACCCCTCCACTTT. The complete variable domain, with remaining parts taken from reference TRBV5-5 and TRBJ1-6, reads DAGVTQSPTHLIKTRGQQVTLRCSPISGHKSVSWYQQVLGQGPQFIFQYYEKEERGRGNFPDRFSARQFPNYSSELNVNALLLGDSALYLCASSQSVGDSPLHFGNGTRLTVT.

This sequence joins TRBV5-1 and TRBJ2-5; 8 bases align to TRBD1. V trimming: 5 bases; J trimming: 5 bases; junction bases outside the gene matches: 8. Germline V gene lookup returns CDR1 SGHRS and CDR2 YFSETQ. This CDR3 has 14 residues. CDR3 sequence (DNA): TGCGCCAGCAGGAACGGGACAGGAGGGGAGACCCAGTACTTC. Translated, it gives CASRNGTGGETQYF.

This clone appeared a few times. Written as DNA, the CDR3 is TGTGCCAGCAGCTTACCCGGGGGACAGGGGGCTGGGCAGTACTTC. Translation: CASSLPGGQGAGQYF. The rearrangement links TRBV7-2 to TRBJ2-7, with TRBD1 matching 12 bases. Germline loops: CDR1 SGHTA, CDR2 FQGNSA. This CDR3 is built from 15 residues. V trimming: 2 bases; J trimming: 9 bases; junction bases outside the gene matches: 8. Filled out from reference TRBV7-2 and TRBJ2-7, the complete variable domain reads GAGVSQSPSNKVTEKGKDVELRCDPISGHTALYWYRQSLGQGLEFLIYFQGNSAPDKSGLPSDRFSAERTGGSVSTLTIQRTQQEDSAVYLCASSLPGGQGAGQYFGPGTRLTVT.

This clone was counted a few times. The gene calls are TRBV27 and TRBJ1-1; 9 nucleotides agree with TRBD1. This CDR3 has 14 residues. V dropped 6 bases and J dropped 3; count of bases not matched to a gene: 5. Germline loops: CDR1 MNHEY, CDR2 SMNVEV (reference sequence). The CDR3 DNA reads as TGTGCCAGCAGGCAACAGGGGGCCTACACTGAAGCTTTCTTT. It is translated as CASRQQGAYTEAFF.

The V and J genes are TRBV15 and TRBJ1-1, with D uncertain. CDR3 size: 18 residues. With 3 bases removed from V and 0 bases from J, the gap between germline ends came to 20 bases. Germline V lookup: CDR1 LNHNV, CDR2 YYDKDF (reference sequence). CDR3 in DNA: TGTGCCACCAGCAGGGGTAGCAGGCCAGTGAAGATGAACACTGAAGCTTTCTTT. This translates into CATSRGSRPVKMNTEAFF.